This T cell receptor (beta chain) was retrieved from a study of shared clonotypes between healthy human individuals. Generated by immunoSEQ multiplex PCR, the TCRdb table keeps only in-frame clones and is missing some. The sample carries roughly 2,500,000 clones, more than 85% recorded once. Trimming left V 2 bases short and J 5 bases short, with 7 bases between. Germline V CDR1 and CDR2: GTSNPN, SVGIG (reference sequence). CDR3 length equals 11 residues. Sequenced: naive CD4+ T cells from PBMCs. Subset of the sample: CD45RA+ positively selected. The receptor was isolated from a man younger than 35 in good health. Some clones in this sample may be carry-over from other donors' samples. The chain joins TRBV30 to TRBJ2-7; no firm D call. The CDR3 DNA reads TGTGCCTGGAGTCCCGTCCACGAGCAGTACTTC. Its protein is CAWSPVHEQYF.